The source of this T cell receptor (beta chain) is a study of identical twins (dated by TCRdb to about 2016). In terms of the full investigation: TCR alpha and beta repertoires from monozygotic twins, unrelated adults of various ages and cord blood were deep-sequenced to test whether fetal clonotypes persist. To rule out contamination, replicate twin experiments were performed at different times with different library preparation protocols.

All donors were healthy Caucasians. Three pairs of female monozygotic twins, all aged about 18 to 29 years, were included in the twin cohort. Peripheral blood mononuclear cells were used as the source from which RNA for TCR libraries was isolated. Broader findings and caveats from the paper: In monozygotic twins, recombination models systematically underestimated out-of-frame TCR alpha sharing, but the models matched the sharing seen between unrelated individuals. Fewer insertions were carried by abundant cord blood beta clonotypes; a weaker similar trend was observed in young adult naive repertoires, while no such trend was observed in memory repertoires. Invariant T cells such as MAIT and iNKT could partly confound zero-insertion analyses, although diverse VJ usage argued against such confounding for most clonotypes. Conclusions relied on cross-sectional statistical analysis, since the same donors could not be followed over many years. Excess twin sharing in beta out-of-frame sequences was weaker because fewer shared sequences lowered the signal-to-noise ratio. Compared with coincidental sharing between unrelated individuals, out-of-frame TCR alpha sequences shared between twins had an excess of sequences with low generation probability.

This clonotype was detected a few times. Its antigen has not been determined. Base qualities were left out, and no much larger clone turns up one base away. Library preparation was by 5' RACE. Sequenced using an Illumina HiSeq 2000. A universal primer binding site was added through template switching, and the final cDNA carried a unique molecular identifier so that TCR cDNA molecules could be counted accurately. First-strand cDNA for TCR alpha and beta chains was synthesized from specific primers in the conserved constant-segment region. To control for contamination, every cDNA library was double barcoded, receiving both a SMART-Mk sample barcode and Illumina barcodes. TruSeq adapter sequences along with Illumina sample barcodes were introduced in two successive PCR steps. TCR alpha and beta cDNA libraries were sequenced on the Illumina HiSeq platform with custom primers. Regarding the original processing steps: Raw reads were processed with MiGEC to extract unique molecular identifiers, and MiXCR was used to determine CDR3 positions. Recombination models were inferred per individual with the repgenHMM and IGoR tools using an EM algorithm. The analysis of shared clonotypes was done with the tcR package in R, with sharing normalized by the product of cloneset sizes. To study raw recombination free of thymic and clonal selection effects, out-of-frame nonproductive sequences were analyzed. Using fastp trimming at Q25 and MiXCR clonotype assembly, TCRdb reanalyzed the public sequencing data and kept in-frame beta chains. For every CDR3 protein sequence, its rows merge into one entry that carries the most common genes and DNA. TCRdb, not the authors, supplied the V and J calls. This sample holds 600,000 to 700,000 distinct CDR3 sequences; 21% were observed only once. The top ten clones comprise roughly 4% of the sample.

Its CDR3 holds 14 amino acids, cysteine through phenylalanine. Only the CDR3 part of the read is kept: 42 bases, read in frame from the first base. Sequences DFQATT (CDR1) and SNEGSKA (CDR2) are obtained from the germline V gene (reference sequence). V and J are trimmed by 5 bases and 6 bases, and the gene matches miss 8 bases of the junction. These data are also associated with another study on T cells expressing NK-cell markers. As noted in the second study: Three sorted T-cell subsets (CD3+CD56+NKG2C+, CD3+CD56+NKG2C- and CD3+CD56-NKG2C+) from about 8 donors had their TCR beta-chain repertoires profiled. Seven of the eight sequenced donors were HCMV-seropositive and one was HCMV-seronegative. To restrict sorting to alphabetaTCR-expressing T cells, an anti-gammadeltaTCR antibody was added in several experiments. For six donors, the dominant CD3+CD56+NKG2C+ clonotypes were among the top 10 CD8+ clonotypes and accounted for 1.0-7.0% of CD8+ T cells. Those dominant clonotypes were again the most abundant among CD3+CD56-NKG2C+ cells in a few donors, at about 28.3-65%. It remained unclear whether the expanded NKG2C-expressing T cell clones were specific for HCMV antigens. All eight donors whose samples were sequenced were randomly selected healthy volunteers, three of them men and five women. HCMV-specific IgG was detected in serum with a commercial ELISA kit to determine HCMV serostatus. For several donors, bulk peripheral blood T-cell repertoires were additionally sequenced from unsorted PBMC. MIGEC was used to demultiplex reads and group reads by UMI, and MiTCR was used to assemble and quantify clonotypes. Only TCR cDNA sequences supported by at least two reads were kept to exclude erroneous sequences. The tcR package was used for downstream repertoire analysis, with clonotypes matched between fractions based on CDR3 nucleotide sequence plus V segment. VDJmatch was used to annotate antigen specificity against VDJdb, with one amino acid substitution in CDR3 allowed.

The sample comprised PBMCs. This chain is built from TRBV20-1 and TRBJ2-7, with 12 central nucleotides matching TRBD2. This TCR came from a woman under 30 in good health. The CDR3 protein is CSALRTSGNAEQYF. In nucleotides, the sequence is TGCAGTGCTTTACGGACTAGCGGGAACGCCGAGCAGTACTTC.